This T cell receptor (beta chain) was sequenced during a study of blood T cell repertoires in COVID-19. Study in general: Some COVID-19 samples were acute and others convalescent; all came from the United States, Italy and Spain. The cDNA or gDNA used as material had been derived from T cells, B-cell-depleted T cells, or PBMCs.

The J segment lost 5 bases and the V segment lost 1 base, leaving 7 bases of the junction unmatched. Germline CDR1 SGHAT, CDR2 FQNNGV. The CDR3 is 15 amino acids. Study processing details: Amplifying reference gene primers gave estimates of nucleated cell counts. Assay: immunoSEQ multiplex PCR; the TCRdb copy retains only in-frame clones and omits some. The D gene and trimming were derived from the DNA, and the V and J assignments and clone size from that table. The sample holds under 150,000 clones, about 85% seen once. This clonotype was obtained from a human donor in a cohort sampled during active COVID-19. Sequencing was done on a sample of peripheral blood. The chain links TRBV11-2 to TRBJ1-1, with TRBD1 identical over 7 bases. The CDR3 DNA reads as TGTGCCAGCAGCTTAGCAGGAGGGGGCAGGACTGAAGCTTTCTTT. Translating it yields CASSLAGGGRTEAFF. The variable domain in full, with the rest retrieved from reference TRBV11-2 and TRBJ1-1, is EAGVAQSPRYKIIEKRQSVAFWCNPISGHATLYWYQQILGQGPKLLIQFQNNGVVDDSQLPKDRFSAERLKGVDSTLKIQPAKLEDSAVYLCASSLAGGGRTEAFFGQGTRLTVV.